This TCR beta chain appears in the sequencing data of a study of blood T cell repertoires in COVID-19. Study-level information: The origin of the acute and convalescent COVID-19 samples was the United States, Italy and Spain. Sample material is recorded as cDNA or gDNA derived from T cells, B-cell-depleted T cells, or PBMCs.

Per the authors' pipeline: Reference gene primer amplification gave estimated nucleated cell counts. Using immunoSEQ multiplex PCR, the repertoire was profiled, and TCRdb retains in-frame clones only, with some absent. V and J calls plus clone size are reproduced from that table; the DNA served to infer D and trimming. The sample has about 90,000 clones; 80% are singletons. In its sample, this clone was seen a few times. Trimming stripped 0 bases from V and 1 base from J, with 12 bases between. The CDR3 runs to 16 residues. CDR1 and CDR2 (germline): SGHVS, FQNEAQ. Sequencing input: peripheral blood. This clonotype was sampled from a woman in her 70s with acute or convalescent COVID-19. The chain has TRBV7-8 and TRBJ2-5; D unresolved. The CDR3 DNA reads as TGTGCCAGCAGCTTAGCTTTTGGCTCCCTCCAAGAGACCCAGTACTTC. Translation gives CASSLAFGSLQETQYF.